The 30 T cell receptor beta chains reported below all come from one sample, sequenced in a study of yellow fever vaccine responses in identical twins. TCRdb called the RT-PCR reads again in MiXCR, with one record for every CDR3 protein. The table shows some 35,000 distinct CDR3 sequences, with more than 50% occurring only once. Sequenced here: T cells from blood (PBMCs), unsorted or a sorted subset (not recorded which), sampled before or after yellow fever vaccination (not recorded which). The receptors derive from a woman aged 18-29 years who received the yellow fever vaccine.

V and J are TRBV7-9 and TRBJ2-3, with D perhaps matching TRBD2 (6 bases). The germline V and J ends were trimmed by 0 bases and 6 bases, with 10 bases remaining between them. CDR3 length: 14 amino acids. Germline V lookup: CDR1 SEHNR, CDR2 FQNEAQ (reference sequence). The CDR3 is CASSLAVGRDTQYF. CDR3 bases: TGTGCCAGCAGCTTAGCGGTGGGGAGGGATACGCAGTATTTT.

In regard to this clonotype: A junction boundary mismatches the germline segment, possibly from a read error. The genes are TRBV11-1 and TRBJ2-4; 8 bases map to TRBD1. The germline gives CDR1 SGHAT, CDR2 FQDESV (reference sequence). The CDR3 spans 15 residues. The CDR3 loop is CASSVAGGEGNIQYF. CDR3 nucleotide sequence: TGTGCCAGCAGCGTAGCAGGGGGCGAGGGGAACATTCAGTACTTC.

The chain employs TRBV5-1 and TRBJ1-1; D gene uncertain. This CDR3 comprises 13 residues. Trimming cost V 4 bases and J 0 bases, with 7 bases left between them. Germline V gene lookup returns CDR1 SGHRS and CDR2 YFSETQ. CDR3 protein: CASSHVVNTEAFF. CDR3 in DNA: TGCGCCAGCAGCCATGTCGTGAACACTGAAGCTTTCTTT.

The genes are TRBV15 and TRBJ1-5; the D gene is possibly TRBD1 (5 bases). CDR1 is LNHNV and CDR2 is YYDKDF in the germline V gene (reference sequence). Trimming took off 3 bases at V and 2 bases at J, with 14 bases between the two ends. The CDR3 totals 16 residues. Here the CDR3 reads CATSRWAGGGNQPQHF. CDR3 DNA sequence: TGTGCCACCAGCAGGTGGGCCGGGGGGGGCAATCAGCCCCAGCATTTT.

The chain combines TRBV29-1 with TRBJ2-7; D perhaps matches TRBD1 (5 bases). Trimming took 6 bases from V and 2 from J, leaving 14 bases between them. Germline V gene data show CDR1 as SQVTM and CDR2 as ANQGSEA. The CDR3 length is 13 residues. CDR3 bases: TGCAGCGTGAGCAGGGAAGCGCCCTACGAGCAGTACTTC. This gives the protein CSVSREAPYEQYF.

The count of this clonotype is one. The CDR3 nucleotides read TGTGCCAGCAGCTTAAGGCCCACCGGGACAGGTCCCACAGATACGCAGTATTTT. This codes for CASSLRPTGTGPTDTQYF. The gene calls are TRBV7-6 and TRBJ2-3; TRBD1 matches 8 bases. CDR1 is SGHVS and CDR2 is FNYEAQ in the germline V gene. This CDR3 is 18 amino acids long. V was pared by 2 bases and J by 2 bases, with 12 bases of the junction left unmatched.

The chain carries TRBV29-1 and TRBJ2-3; possible D gene TRBD1, 7 bases. There are 15 residues in the CDR3. V was shortened by 3 bases and J by 0 bases, with 13 bases between the two germline ends. Germline values: CDR1 SQVTM, CDR2 ANQGSEA. Here the CDR3 DNA reads TGCAGCGTTGATATGCGGGACAGAAGCACAGATACGCAGTATTTT. Translated: CSVDMRDRSTDTQYF.

The chain recombines TRBV4-1 with TRBJ2-3, with D maybe TRBD2 (5 bases). Trimming removed 3 bases at V and 6 bases at J, with 19 bases between. Per germline, CDR1 MGHRA and CDR2 YSYEKL. The CDR3 is 16 amino acids. Here the CDR3 reads CASSHVSGSGWDTQYF. CDR3 bases: TGCGCCAGCAGCCATGTATCCGGATCGGGATGGGATACGCAGTATTTT.

The chain has TRBV29-1 and TRBJ2-5, with D tentatively TRBD1 (5 bases). Trimming shortened V by 4 bases and J by 2 bases, and 11 bases separated the two germline ends. The CDR3 extends over 13 amino acids. The germline V gene encodes CDR1 SQVTM and CDR2 ANQGSEA. Here the CDR3 DNA reads TGCAGCGTTGTTTTAGGACAACAAGAGACCCAGTACTTC. Its protein is CSVVLGQQETQYF. Variable domain in full (rest from reference TRBV29-1 and TRBJ2-5): SAVISQKPSRDICQRGTSLTIQCQVDSQVTMMFWYRQQPGQSLTLIATANQGSEATYESGFVIDKFPISRPNLTFSTLTVSNMSPEDSSIYLCSVVLGQQETQYFGPGTRLLVL.

This chain links TRBV6-1 with TRBJ1-6, with 7 bases aligning to TRBD1. With 3 bases clipped from V and 7 bases from J, the junction kept 9 bases outside the gene matches. This CDR3 is 16 amino acids long. CDR1 is MNHNS and CDR2 is SASEGT in the germline V gene. The chain's CDR3 is CASSETRGVGNSPLHF. The CDR3 DNA sequence: TGTGCCAGCAGTGAGACCAGGGGGGTGGGGAATTCACCCCTCCACTTT.

V gene TRBV12-3 or TRBV12-4 combines with J gene TRBJ1-5, with 8 bases that match TRBD1. The V and J ends lost 5 bases and 5 bases, in that order; junction bases with no gene match: 5. The CDR3 runs to 14 residues. CDR3 protein: CASSRGQGYQPQHF. The CDR3 DNA reads as TGTGCCAGCAGTCGAGGACAGGGTTATCAGCCCCAGCATTTT.

The V call is TRBV4-1, the J call TRBJ1-1; D ambiguous. The CDR3 spans 16 residues. V shed 2 bases and J shed 5 bases, with 18 bases lying between them. Germline loops: CDR1 MGHRA, CDR2 YSYEKL. As DNA, the CDR3 is TGCGCCAGCAGCCAACCCGTTGTGGCAGGAGGGACTGAAGCTTTCTTT. Protein: CASSQPVVAGGTEAFF.

V usage is TRBV20-1 and J usage is TRBJ2-7; D unresolved. CDR1 is DFQATT, CDR2 SNEGSKA, per germline (reference sequence). Trimming cost V 6 bases and J 6 bases, with 12 bases left between them. The CDR3 loop spans 11 amino acids. CDR3 in amino acids: CSAPYVSEQYF. The CDR3 DNA is TGCAGTGCCCCTTATGTCTCCGAGCAGTACTTC.

The CDR3 nucleotides read TGTGCCAGCATTTCTGCGGGGTCCACAGATACGCAGTATTTT. Encoded protein: CASISAGSTDTQYF. The chain is built from TRBV28 and TRBJ2-3, with D possibly TRBD2 on 6 matching bases. With 7 bases removed from V and 2 bases from J, the gap between germline ends came to 13 bases. Per germline, CDR1 MDHEN and CDR2 SYDVKM. The CDR3 consists of 14 residues.

The chain carries TRBV29-1 and TRBJ1-5, with 8 bases matching TRBD1. The J segment lost 6 bases and the V segment lost 4 bases, leaving 8 bases of the junction unmatched. This CDR3 is 14 amino acids long. Looked up from germline, CDR1 is SQVTM and CDR2 is ANQGSEA. Here the CDR3 DNA reads TGCAGCGTTGGGTTAGGACAGGGCGGTCAGCCCCAGCATTTT. It encodes CSVGLGQGGQPQHF.

The genes are TRBV5-1 and TRBJ2-1; a possible D gene is TRBD1 (6 bases). Germline values: CDR1 SGHRS, CDR2 YFSETQ. This CDR3 comprises 16 residues. V dropped 0 bases and J dropped 6 bases, with 16 bases sitting between them. CDR3 protein: CASSLGARQALNEQFF. The CDR3 coding sequence is TGCGCCAGCAGCTTGGGGGCCCGACAGGCCCTCAATGAGCAGTTCTTC.

This rearrangement joins TRBV7-9 to TRBJ2-7, with unresolved D. The V gene's germline CDR1 is SEHNR and CDR2 FQNEAQ (reference sequence). V lost 2 bases, J lost 3 bases, and 5 bases lay in between. The CDR3 extends over 12 amino acids. The CDR3 nucleotides are TGTGCCAGCAGCTTAATGAACTACGAGCAGTACTTC. Its translation: CASSLMNYEQYF.

This chain joins TRBV15 and TRBJ2-3; D ambiguous. Per germline, CDR1 LNHNV and CDR2 YYDKDF (reference sequence). The CDR3 totals 15 residues. V lost 0 bases and J lost 2, with 9 bases in between. CDR3 amino acids: CATSRDQLSTDTQYF. In nucleotides, the CDR3 is TGTGCCACCAGCAGAGATCAGCTCTCCACAGATACGCAGTATTTT. The full variable domain, in which reference TRBV15 and TRBJ2-3 provide the parts outside the CDR3, is DAMVIQNPRYQVTQFGKPVTLSCSQTLNHNVMYWYQQKSSQAPKLLFHYYDKDFNNEADTPDNFQSRRPNTSFCFLDIRSPGLGDTAMYLCATSRDQLSTDTQYFGPGTRLTVL.

This chain's CDR3 is CASKGETQETQYF. The DNA of the CDR3 is TGTGCCAGCAAAGGGGAGACCCAAGAGACCCAGTACTTC. V usage is TRBV2 and J usage is TRBJ2-5; perhaps D is TRBD1 or TRBD2 (5 bases each). Deletions cut 7 bases from V and 1 base from J, with 10 bases between. The CDR3 has 13 residues. Germline-derived CDR1 and CDR2 are SNHLY and FYNNEI.

The V and J genes are TRBV2 and TRBJ2-1; 7 bases are a match to TRBD2. The length of the CDR3 is 16 residues. Germline CDR1 is SNHLY and CDR2 is FYNNEI. The V gene end was trimmed by 0 bases and the J gene end by 10 bases; junction bases not matched to a gene: 12. The CDR3 is CASSEAGGSYTREQFF. Written as DNA, the CDR3 is TGTGCCAGCAGTGAAGCCGGCGGGAGCTATACACGGGAGCAGTTCTTC.

This clonotype was seen a handful of times. V usage is TRBV2 and J usage is TRBJ2-3; D might be TRBD1 or TRBD2, each matching 5 bases. CDR3 size: 11 residues. Trimming left V 4 bases short and J 9 bases short, with 8 bases between. CDR1 SNHLY and CDR2 FYNNEI come from the germline V gene. The CDR3 DNA follows: TGTGCCAGCAGTGCCGGGGACACGCAGTATTTT. This encodes CASSAGDTQYF.

This chain links TRBV5-6 with TRBJ2-3; 7 nucleotides match TRBD2. Germline V lookup: CDR1 SGHDT, CDR2 YYEEEE. CDR3 length: 16 amino acids. V was pared by 0 bases and J by 2 bases, with 6 bases of the junction left unmatched. CDR3 nucleotides: TGTGCCAGCAGCTTGGATACTAGCGCCTTCACAGATACGCAGTATTTT. It specifies CASSLDTSAFTDTQYF.

V usage is TRBV28 and J usage is TRBJ1-1; weak D call: TRBD1 (5 bases). The CDR3 consists of 12 residues. V lost 5 bases and J lost 4, with 8 bases in between. CDR1 and CDR2 (germline): MDHEN, SYDVKM. CDR3 region: CASSHGTTEAFF. CDR3 nucleotide sequence: TGTGCCAGCAGTCACGGGACCACTGAAGCTTTCTTT.

The chain combines TRBV29-1 with TRBJ2-1; 7 bases fit TRBD1. This CDR3 is 13 amino acids long. The ends lost 8 bases at V and 2 bases at J; junction bases unmatched: 6. CDR1 and CDR2 from the germline V gene are SQVTM and ANQGSEA. The CDR3 loop reads CSSQGNPYNEQFF. The CDR3 region has the DNA TGCAGCTCACAGGGGAACCCCTACAATGAGCAGTTCTTC.

V gene TRBV28 combines with J gene TRBJ2-2, with D possibly being TRBD2 (5 bases). Germline V CDR1 and CDR2: MDHEN, SYDVKM. V lost 8 bases and J lost 1, with 14 bases in between. This CDR3 spans 15 amino acids. CDR3 protein: CASGGLKWNTGELFF. CDR3 coding DNA: TGTGCCAGCGGTGGACTCAAGTGGAACACCGGGGAGCTGTTTTTT.

This clonotype has just a few counts. The rearrangement uses TRBV10-1 and TRBJ2-2, with 7 bases that match TRBD1. Looked up from germline, CDR1 is WNHNN and CDR2 is SYGVQD (reference sequence). The CDR3 is 16 residues long. The V gene end was trimmed by 0 bases and the J gene end by 7 bases; junction bases not matched to a gene: 8. The CDR3 is CASSESGRGKIGELFF. Written as DNA, the CDR3 is TGCGCCAGCAGTGAGTCGGGCAGGGGGAAGATCGGGGAGCTGTTTTTT.

V gene TRBV6-1 combines with J gene TRBJ2-3, with 11 positions matching TRBD2. Trimming cost V 6 bases and J 3 bases; bases outside gene matches: 11. Looked up from germline, CDR1 is MNHNS and CDR2 is SASEGT. The CDR3 spans 17 residues. CDR3 protein: CASRPRLAGMGTDTQYF. Written as DNA, the CDR3 is TGTGCCAGCAGGCCGAGACTAGCGGGGATGGGAACAGATACGCAGTATTTT.

This chain uses TRBV20-1 with TRBJ2-1, with D hard to call. There are 14 residues in the CDR3. Germline V CDR1 and CDR2: DFQATT, SNEGSKA (reference sequence). V lost 1 base, J lost 6 bases, and 13 bases lay in between. The CDR3 sequence: CSARVGPKLNEQFF. As DNA, the CDR3 is TGCAGTGCTAGAGTTGGCCCTAAACTCAATGAGCAGTTCTTC.

This sequence joins TRBV7-9 and TRBJ2-1, with TRBD2 as a possible D gene (6 bases). V was shortened by 1 base and J by 8 bases, with 15 bases between the two germline ends. Germline V gene lookup returns CDR1 SEHNR and CDR2 FQNEAQ (reference sequence). This CDR3 region has 15 residues. The CDR3 DNA reads TGTGCCAGCAGCTTAGTATCCTGGGAGGTCGATGAGCAGTTCTTC. This encodes CASSLVSWEVDEQFF.

The chain recombines TRBV13 with TRBJ2-5, with D tentatively TRBD1 (6 bases). V lost 5 bases to trimming and J lost 7 bases, with 17 bases between them. The CDR3 runs 14 residues. CDR1 PRHDT and CDR2 FYEKMQ come from the germline V gene (reference sequence). The CDR3 sequence is CASSDHRDPPTQYF. The DNA of the CDR3 is TGTGCCAGCAGCGACCACAGGGATCCCCCGACCCAGTACTTC.